Listed here are 24 T cell receptor beta chains from one sample, sequenced in a study of cytomegalovirus exposure and HLA in healthy donors. This PCR relied on a set of 60 Vbeta primers and 13 Jbeta primers. Sequencing used immunoSEQ multiplex PCR; TCRdb keeps in-frame clones, though not all of them. The table lists roughly 180,000 clones, over 75% of them singletons. The sequenced sample consisted of PBMCs. The receptors were sampled from a man aged 45-65 years in good health and CMV-seropositive.

The V and J genes are TRBV7-8 and TRBJ2-5; the D is unclear. CDR3 length: 13 amino acids. Germline CDR1 reads SGHVS; CDR2 reads FQNEAQ. The V end was cut by 3 bases, the J end by 3 bases, with 8 bases between. CDR3 region: CASSFVNKETQYF. The CDR3 nucleotides are TGTGCCAGCAGCTTCGTTAATAAAGAGACCCAGTACTTC.

The CDR3 region is CASSLLAGGPTDTQYF. In DNA form, the CDR3 reads TGTGCCAGCAGCTTATTAGCGGGGGGGCCAACAGATACGCAGTATTTT. This chain links TRBV7-8 with TRBJ2-3; 11 bases fit TRBD2. Germline V gene lookup returns CDR1 SGHVS and CDR2 FQNEAQ. After removal of 2 bases from V and 3 bases from J, the junction contained 4 bases not matched to a gene. The CDR3 loop spans 16 amino acids.

The V gene is TRBV4-1, the J gene TRBJ1-2; D may be TRBD1 (6 bases). V lost 1 base and J 5 bases, leaving 23 bases between the germline ends. There are 18 residues in the CDR3. The germline V gene encodes CDR1 MGHRA and CDR2 YSYEKL. CDR3 residues: CASSQAPIPGQSTYGYTF. In nucleotides, the CDR3 is TGCGCCAGCAGCCAAGCACCGATACCGGGACAATCGACTTATGGCTACACCTTC.

The chain recombines TRBV5-1 with TRBJ1-1; no clear D gene. This CDR3 comprises 15 residues. The germline CDR1 and CDR2 sequences are SGHRS and YFSETQ. Trimming left V 2 bases short and J 3 bases short, with 14 bases between. The CDR3 spells CASSFVVGSDTEAFF. The CDR3 bases are TGCGCCAGCAGCTTTGTTGTCGGTAGTGACACTGAAGCTTTCTTT.

This clone was counted between two and nine times. The chain combines TRBV11-2 with TRBJ2-2, with 7 bases that match TRBD1. The CDR3 is made up of 15 amino acids. CDR1 and CDR2 (germline): SGHAT, FQNNGV. V was clipped by 5 bases and J by 0 bases; unmatched bases: 3. DNA for the CDR3: TGTGCCAGCAGCAGACAGGGCTCGAACACCGGGGAGCTGTTTTTT. The encoded protein is CASSRQGSNTGELFF.

V and J are TRBV4-1 and TRBJ2-2; D unresolved. The CDR3 is 16 amino acids. Trimming cost V 0 bases and J 5 bases, with 13 bases left between them. Germline CDR1 MGHRA, CDR2 YSYEKL. CDR3 amino acids: CASSQDMAGRTGELFF. CDR3 bases: TGCGCCAGCAGCCAAGATATGGCAGGAAGGACCGGGGAGCTGTTTTTT.

The rearrangement links TRBV7-2 to TRBJ1-2; D unresolved. CDR1 is SGHTA and CDR2 is FQGNSA in the germline V gene. V gave up 3 bases and J gave up 7 bases, with 9 bases separating them. The CDR3 contains 12 residues. Here the CDR3 DNA reads TGTGCCAGCAGCTTTAGAACAGCTGGCTACACCTTC. Its translation is CASSFRTAGYTF.

V is TRBV10-1 and J is TRBJ2-7; a weak D match, TRBD2 (5 bases). V lost 8 bases and J lost 2, with 13 bases in between. Per the germline V gene, CDR1 is WNHNN and CDR2 is SYGVQD (reference sequence). The CDR3 contains 13 residues. CDR3 residues: CASRTSYPYEQYF. The CDR3 DNA reads as TGCGCCAGCCGGACTTCTTACCCCTACGAGCAGTACTTC.

The chain carries TRBV27 and TRBJ2-6; no firm D call. Germline loops: CDR1 MNHEY, CDR2 SMNVEV (reference sequence). Trimming pared 3 bases from V and 3 bases from J, leaving 3 bases between. CDR3 length: 13 amino acids. CDR3 sequence (DNA): TGTGCCAGCAGTTTTAGTGGGGCCAACGTCCTGACTTTC. Protein: CASSFSGANVLTF.

The chain carries TRBV28 and TRBJ2-2; 10 bases map to TRBD1. Looked up from germline, CDR1 is MDHEN and CDR2 is SYDVKM. V lost 2 bases and J lost 6; bases outside the gene matches: 3. CDR3 length: 15 residues. The CDR3 bases are TGTGCCAGCAGTTTAGACGGGACAGGGGCCGGGGAGCTGTTTTTT. Translated, it gives CASSLDGTGAGELFF.

The rearrangement links TRBV9 to TRBJ2-1; 8 positions agree with TRBD1. Trimming removed 3 bases from V and 9 bases from J; junction bases left unmatched: 11. The CDR3 is 15 amino acids. The germline V gene encodes CDR1 SGDLS and CDR2 YYNGEE. The CDR3 sequence is CASSAQGVNLGEQFF. DNA of the CDR3: TGTGCCAGCAGCGCACAGGGGGTAAATCTTGGTGAGCAGTTCTTC.

The chain has TRBV5-4 and TRBJ2-4; weak D call: TRBD1 (6 bases). The CDR3 has 14 amino acids. The germline V gene encodes CDR1 SGHNT and CDR2 YYREEE (reference sequence). Trimming cost V 1 base and J 5 bases, with 10 bases left between them. This CDR3 reads CASSLQGRENIQYF. Written as DNA, the CDR3 is TGTGCCAGCAGCTTGCAGGGGCGCGAAAACATTCAGTACTTC.

V gene TRBV5-1 combines with J gene TRBJ2-1; unclear D gene. Germline V gene data show CDR1 as SGHRS and CDR2 as YFSETQ. The CDR3 covers 12 residues. V dropped 4 bases and J dropped 10 bases, with 12 bases sitting between them. CDR3 DNA sequence: TGCGCCAGCAGCCCACCGCCAGGCGAGCAGTTCTTC. Encoded protein: CASSPPPGEQFF.

The chain joins TRBV6-5 to TRBJ1-5; the match to TRBD1 covers 9 bases. With V trimmed by 5 bases and J by 7 bases, 3 bases remained unmatched. This CDR3 contains 13 residues. CDR1 MNHEY and CDR2 SVGAGI come from the germline V gene. In DNA form, the CDR3 reads TGTGCCAGCAGTGCAACAGGGGGCCAGCCCCAGCATTTT. It codes for CASSATGGQPQHF.

DNA of the CDR3: TGTGCCAGCAGTAGACTAAATAGCAATCAGCCCCAGCATTTT. Translating gives CASSRLNSNQPQHF. This chain links TRBV2 with TRBJ1-5; D ambiguous. V gave up 5 bases and J gave up 0 bases, with 8 bases separating them. Germline CDR1 reads SNHLY; CDR2 reads FYNNEI. The length of the CDR3 is 14 residues.

V and J are TRBV6-1 and TRBJ1-3, with TRBD1 as a possible D gene (5 bases). This CDR3 contains 16 residues. V lost 4 bases and J 1 base, leaving 14 bases between the germline ends. CDR1 and CDR2 from the germline V gene are MNHNS and SASEGT. The CDR3 loop is CASSGRDSSSGNTIYF. CDR3 nucleotides: TGTGCCAGCAGTGGGCGGGACTCAAGTTCTGGAAACACCATATATTTT.

The chain combines TRBV7-6 with TRBJ1-1; 11 bases align to TRBD1. V was clipped by 5 bases and J by 7 bases; unmatched bases: 6. The CDR3 has 14 residues. Per germline, CDR1 SGHVS and CDR2 FNYEAQ. CDR3: CASSRGQGASEAFF. CDR3 coding DNA: TGTGCCAGCAGCCGAGGACAGGGGGCGAGTGAAGCTTTCTTT.

This clone was observed a handful of times. J is TRBJ2-7 and V is TRBV6-5, with TRBD1 matching over 9 bases. CDR1 MNHEY and CDR2 SVGAGI come from the germline V gene. Trimming cost V 5 bases and J 6 bases; bases outside gene matches: 2. The CDR3 covers 12 residues. CDR3 region: CASSRQGGEQYV. CDR3 bases: TGTGCCAGCAGTAGACAGGGGGGCGAGCAGTACGTC.

This clone was counted a single time. DNA of the CDR3: TGCGCCAGCACCCCAGCTGGGGAGATCAATTCACCCCTCCACTTT. Protein: CASTPAGEINSPLHF. The J gene is TRBJ1-6, the V gene TRBV4-1, with unresolved D. CDR3 length: 15 amino acids. The germline V gene encodes CDR1 MGHRA and CDR2 YSYEKL. The ends were cut back, 7 bases at V and 7 bases at J, with 17 bases in the middle.

The chain links TRBV18 to TRBJ1-2; 9 bases agree with TRBD1. The ends lost 2 bases at V and 6 bases at J; junction bases unmatched: 10. This CDR3 comprises 16 residues. Per the germline V gene, CDR1 is KGHSH and CDR2 is LQKENI. In DNA form, the CDR3 reads TGTGCCAGCTCACCAGAAAGACAGGGGGAGGGCCATGGCTACACCTTC. This codes for CASSPERQGEGHGYTF.

V gene TRBV5-5 combines with J gene TRBJ1-2; the D gene is possibly TRBD1 (6 bases). V was trimmed by 0 bases and J by 1 base, leaving 13 bases between them. CDR3 size: 16 residues. Per the germline V gene, CDR1 is SGHKS and CDR2 is YYEKEE (reference sequence). The CDR3 DNA sequence: TGTGCCAGCAGCTTGGCCGAACAGGGCATTAACTATGGCTACACCTTC. Residues: CASSLAEQGINYGYTF.

CDR3 bases: TGTGCCTCCACGGGAGACGTGAGGGGCACTGAAGCTTTCTTT. Its translation is CASTGDVRGTEAFF. V and J are TRBV30 and TRBJ1-1, with D possibly matching TRBD1 (5 bases). The germline V and J ends were trimmed by 7 bases and 4 bases, with 19 bases remaining between them. Germline V gene lookup returns CDR1 GTSNPN and CDR2 SVGIG (reference sequence). The CDR3 consists of 14 residues. The full variable domain, in which reference TRBV30 and TRBJ1-1 provide the parts outside the CDR3, is SQTIHQWPATLVQPVGSPLSLECTVEGTSNPNLYWYRQAAGRGLQLLFYSVGIGQISSEVPQNLSASRPQDRQFILSSKKLLLSDSGFYLCASTGDVRGTEAFFGQGTRLTVV.

This clone came up once. V and J are TRBV28 and TRBJ2-5; 9 positions agree with TRBD1. The CDR3 contains 13 residues. From germline, CDR1 is MDHEN and CDR2 SYDVKM. Trimming removed 6 bases from V and 5 bases from J; junction bases left unmatched: 4. The CDR3 loop is CASRTGGGETQYF. CDR3 sequence (DNA): TGTGCCAGCAGAACAGGGGGCGGTGAGACCCAGTACTTC.

This clone was observed a few times. The gene calls are TRBV27 and TRBJ1-4, with D perhaps matching TRBD1 (5 bases). The CDR3 contains 14 residues. Germline V gene lookup returns CDR1 MNHEY and CDR2 SMNVEV (reference sequence). V dropped 2 bases and J dropped 8 bases, with 12 bases sitting between them. The CDR3 DNA sequence: TGTGCCAGCAGTTTACGGACACTGGGGGAAAAACTGTTTTTT. Translation: CASSLRTLGEKLFF.